This record looks at one T cell receptor (beta chain) sequence and its context. No cognate antigen has been identified for it. Per-base qualities were not stored, and no clone one base away is much larger. Genomic DNA was extracted from sorted cells with the QIAGEN DNeasy Blood and Tissue Kit for TCRbeta CDR3 sequencing. High-throughput TCRbeta CDR3 sequencing, including PCR amplification with bias correction and internal controls, was performed commercially through immunoSEQ. From the authors' description of their analysis: Unique productive TCRbeta sequences were defined by CDR3 nucleotide sequence where primers matched, and otherwise by CDR3 amino acid sequence together with Vbeta and Jbeta genes. To correct for sorting error, sequences found in more than one sorted population at a frequency ratio of 2:1 or less were discarded, and the remaining shared sequences were assigned to the population with the higher frequency. A sequence counted as donor-reactive if, in CFSE-low cells, the sequence had a frequency of at least 0.01% and was expanded at least 5-fold compared with unstimulated cells. Repertoire divergence was quantified by Jensen-Shannon divergence using the top 100 TCRbeta sequences ranked by frequency. For samples with multiple sequencing runs, sorting error was corrected separately for each run before the runs were pooled. TCRdb re-hosts the immuneACCESS table, in-frame sequences only. Its copies lack some clones; in the studies checked, an unresolved V gene accounts for under half of them, and the cause for the rest is not known. V and J calls and clone size are those listed in that table; D and trimming were worked out from the DNA. Recorded for this sample are about 81,000 clones; 91% of them occurred a single time. Of the sample, 1.6% falls within the top ten clones.

Taken from cysteine to phenylalanine, the CDR3 has 13 residues. Only the CDR3 region is kept as DNA, spanning 39 bases read in frame from base 1. CDR1 and CDR2 are drawn from the germline V gene (reference sequence): GTSNPN, SVGIG. V and J are truncated by 5 bases and 3 bases respectively, leaving an intervening sequence of 10 bases. This specimen comes from a study of Tregs in tolerant kidney transplant recipients (dated by TCRdb to between 2018 and 2021). Regarding the research as a whole: TCRbeta sequencing was used in the study to identify donor-specific regulatory T cells before combined kidney and bone marrow transplantation, and the identified cells were then tracked after transplant. Study-wide conclusions, independent of this receptor: The study was limited by small patient numbers, and the findings need validation in larger populations and under other immunosuppression protocols. Because the PCR primers were changed over time for some patients, nucleotide-level comparison could not be performed across the samples from those patients. Although technical replication error seemed to be minimal, the question of biological reproducibility was not addressed directly. The most biologically relevant and donor-specific TCRbeta repertoire appeared to be identified by expanding Tregs with activated donor B cells. In tolerant patients, donor-specific Tregs expanded more than Tregs overall, which suggests antigen-driven rather than nonspecific expansion.

Transplants used related donors with nonmyeloablative bone marrow transplantation; mixed chimerism was transient in the human trials. Unstimulated Tregs (CD4+CD25+CD127-), CD4+ non-Tregs (CD4+CD25-), CD4 and CD8 cells were FACS-sorted from thawed PBMCs. The patients were a handful of recipients of combined kidney and bone marrow transplants from the ITN036ST trial, and samples were available only for these trial subjects. Healthy control blood was processed by Ficoll density gradient to PBMCs and cryopreserved; patient PBMCs were collected before and after transplant. Recombination linked TRBV30 to TRBJ2-2; the D segment could be TRBD2, given 6 matching bases. This TCR was sampled from a human patient who received a combined kidney and bone marrow transplant. Following transplantation, part of the T cell population may be supplied by the graft donor rather than the patient. Sequencing used CD4+ T cells from blood (PBMCs), obtained 24 months after the transplant. The CDR3 here reads CAWRGFYTGELFF. The DNA reads TGTGCCTGGCGGGGGTTTTACACCGGGGAGCTGTTTTTT.